This T cell receptor beta chain stems from a study of neurological immune-mediated disorders. The wider study: The multiple sclerosis group of some 35 included roughly 31 relapsing-remitting and 3 secondary progressive patients. Overall study findings and caveats: The multiple sclerosis repertoire cluster was associated with no clinical or MRI feature. Because no CDR3 amino acid sequences were shared across subjects by expanded clones, private repertoires were suggested in all groups.

This CDR3 comprises 13 residues. Germline V gene data show CDR1 as SGDLS and CDR2 as YYNGEE. Trimming cost V 3 bases and J 5 bases, with 12 bases left between them. The method for making cDNA was 5'RACE, and it used 10-nucleotide random UMIs. TCRdb ran MiXCR on the 5' RACE reads and lists one entry per CDR3 protein. The data hold some 61,000 distinct CDR3 sequences, with almost 4% observed a single time. This clonotype showed up many times. Its specificity is not known. The rearrangement uses TRBV9 and TRBJ2-7; no clear D gene. The TCR comes from a man aged 25 to 40 with multiple sclerosis. Sequences were obtained from PBMCs. The DNA for the CDR3 is TGTGCCAGCAGCGCCTCAATTCATGACGAGCAGTACTTC. This codes for CASSASIHDEQYF.